This TCR beta chain comes out of a study of cytomegalovirus exposure and HLA in healthy donors. Across the study: Around 190 million T cells yielded some 100 million unique TCR beta sequences, as an earlier analysis found.

The sample holds a few counts of this clone. The antigen is undetermined. PCR used 60 Vbeta primers and 13 Jbeta primers. Profiling relied on immunoSEQ multiplex PCR, and the TCRdb table lists in-frame clones only, not all of them. The sample comprises approximately 160,000 clones, 77% of which are singletons, and around 7% rests with the top ten. The germline V gene has CDR1 GTSNPN and CDR2 SVGIG (reference sequence). With 0 bases clipped from V and 11 bases from J, the junction kept 12 bases outside the gene matches. This CDR3 spans 14 amino acids. Whole-study results and caveats: Cytomegalovirus association was assigned to about 150 TCR beta chains. Excluded: some indistinguishable V segments such as TRBV6-2 and TRBV6-3. HLA-A and HLA-B allele assignments for most subjects were reportedly predicted accurately using TCR beta sequences.

The origin of this receptor is a male donor in good health and CMV-seropositive. The V call is TRBV30, the J call TRBJ1-1; 7 nucleotides align to TRBD1. The specimen was PBMCs. In DNA, the CDR3 is TGTGCCTGGAGTGTACGTGGCAGGGGGTTTGGGGCTTTCTTT. Protein: CAWSVRGRGFGAFF.